This T cell receptor beta chain comes out of a study of cytomegalovirus exposure and HLA in healthy donors. On the study more broadly: It was reported in a later analysis that the same platform had been used for the 100 to 150 validation repertoires as for the 666 first-cohort repertoires.

Study-wide results and caveats: Reported results showed that the classifier diagnosed cytomegalovirus status with high specificity and sensitivity. In vitro data verified a few CMV-associated chains as specific for CMV antigens.

The CDR3 runs 15 residues. From germline, CDR1 is SGHKS and CDR2 YYEKEE (reference sequence). Trimming removed 4 bases from V and 4 bases from J; junction bases left unmatched: 7. Points on this clone: The antigen remains undetermined.

Assay used: immunoSEQ multiplex PCR; TCRdb lists only in-frame clones, some missing. In the table there are 150,000 or so clones, around nine tenths of which are singletons. The donors were in the approximately 120-subject validation cohort, distinct from the roughly 700-subject first cohort. This sequence originates from a woman aged 25 to 39 in good health and CMV-seronegative. This chain uses TRBV5-5 with TRBJ2-1, with 8 bases fitting TRBD2. The sequenced material came from PBMCs. CDR3 DNA: TGTGCCAGCAGCAGCGCGGGGGGCCAGTACAATGAGCAGTTCTTC. Translation: CASSSAGGQYNEQFF.